This TCR beta chain appears in the sequencing data of a study of CD8+CD57+ T cells in acquired aplastic anemia. Study overall: Sorting CD4+ and CD8+ cells gave DNA averaging approximately 3 ug. Points from the study as a whole: CD8+ Simpson's diversity showed no significant patient-control difference. Researchers report that about 29 CD8+ CDR3 sequences appeared in both patients and controls.

The germline V gene encodes CDR1 KGHDR and CDR2 SFDVKD. The CDR3 loop spans 15 amino acids. Patients selected for sequencing had displayed CD8+CD57+ cell expansion by flow cytometry. Patients had received no therapy at the time of blood sampling. As regards this clonotype: Its specificity is unknown. The junction does not match germline at one end; this may be a read error.

Profiling of TCR beta VDJ combinations and CDR3 sequences used genomic DNA as template. TCRdb reanalysed the reads using MiXCR and keeps one entry per CDR3 protein. The sample has about 270,000 distinct CDR3 sequences; 82% are singletons. The receptor's source is a human donor with aplastic anemia. V and J are TRBV24-1 and TRBJ2-1, with 8 bases lining up with TRBD1. The sample was sorted CD4+, CD8+, or CD8+CD57+ T cells (not recorded which) from PBMCs. CDR3 residues: CATSYKKTGGKEQTF. DNA for the CDR3: TGTGCCACCAGTTACAAAAAAACAGGGGGGAAAGAGCAGACCTTC.